The 25 T cell receptor beta chains in this list originate from one sample, sequenced in a study of T-cell memory formation after mild COVID-19. TCRdb re-called the 5' RACE reads through MiXCR, storing one row per CDR3 protein. The table records 350,000 to 450,000 distinct CDR3 sequences, around 20% of them present only once. Sequenced input: PBMCs or a T cell subset sorted from them (not recorded which). The receptors shown here come from an adult woman who had mild COVID-19 (a few samples of this study predate the infection). Cell type and time point are not known.

This chain links TRBV21-1 with TRBJ2-1; the table's D call, TRBD2, has no DNA check behind it. TRBV21-1 is a pseudogene segment. The CDR3 sequence is 20 residues long. The DNA of the CDR3 is TGTGCCAGCAGCAAGAGAAGGAGCGGGGGGGCCATTTTATCCTACAATGAGCAGTTCTTC. It translates to CASSKRRSGGAILSYNEQFF.

This clonotype was picked up a small number of times. V gene TRBV29-1 combines with J gene TRBJ2-1, with D possibly matching TRBD1 (5 bases). This CDR3 contains 11 residues. Trimming removed 6 bases at V and 7 bases at J, with 10 bases between. Looked up from germline, CDR1 is SQVTM and CDR2 is ANQGSEA. Here the CDR3 reads CSVAGWNEQFF. The CDR3 nucleotides read TGCAGCGTAGCAGGGTGGAATGAGCAGTTCTTC.

V is TRBV12-5 and J is TRBJ2-3; 8 bases agree with TRBD2. CDR1 LGHNT and CDR2 FRNRAP come from the germline V gene. V shed 6 bases, J shed 0 bases, and the junction held 2 bases outside the gene matches. The CDR3 runs 14 residues. CDR3 nucleotides: TGTGCTAGTGGCCCTAGCGGGAGCACAGATACGCAGTATTTT. Its translation: CASGPSGSTDTQYF.

The rearrangement uses TRBV13 and TRBJ1-6, with D perhaps matching TRBD1 (5 bases). The V end lost 5 bases, the J end lost 7 bases, and 6 bases lay between the germline ends. Germline V gene data show CDR1 as PRHDT and CDR2 as FYEKMQ (reference sequence). The CDR3 has 12 amino acids. In DNA form, the CDR3 reads TGTGCCAGCAGCCCAGGGAATTCACCCCTCCACTTT. Protein: CASSPGNSPLHF.

The chain joins TRBV19 to TRBJ2-7; D is possibly TRBD2 (6 bases). V shed 6 bases and J shed 5 bases, with 17 bases lying between them. Germline lookup yields CDR1 LNHDA and CDR2 SQIVND (reference sequence). The CDR3 length is 14 residues. The CDR3 region is CASSGGLGLHEQYF. The DNA of the CDR3 is TGTGCCAGTAGCGGGGGTCTGGGGCTGCACGAGCAGTACTTC.

The chain couples TRBV4-1 to TRBJ1-5, with D perhaps matching TRBD1 (6 bases). CDR3 size: 15 residues. Trimming removed 2 bases at V and 3 bases at J, with 11 bases between. The germline CDR1 and CDR2 sequences are MGHRA and YSYEKL. This CDR3 reads CASSQMGAYNQPQHF. CDR3 bases: TGCGCCAGCAGCCAAATGGGGGCCTACAATCAGCCCCAGCATTTT.

This clonotype was detected a few times. The gene calls are TRBV7-2 and TRBJ1-3; D remains unclear. Germline V gene lookup returns CDR1 SGHTA and CDR2 FQGNSA. The CDR3 is made up of 13 amino acids. Trimming took off 1 base at V and 5 bases at J, with 6 bases between the two ends. The CDR3 sequence is CASSLDSRNTIYF. The CDR3 DNA sequence: TGTGCCAGCAGCTTAGACTCGAGAAACACCATATATTTT. The full variable domain, in which reference TRBV7-2 and TRBJ1-3 provide the parts outside the CDR3, is GAGVSQSPSNKVTEKGKDVELRCDPISGHTALYWYRQSLGQGLEFLIYFQGNSAPDKSGLPSDRFSAERTGGSVSTLTIQRTQQEDSAVYLCASSLDSRNTIYFGEGSWLTVV.

This clonotype appeared a few times. V usage is TRBV18 and J usage is TRBJ2-5, with D perhaps TRBD1 or TRBD2 (5 bases each). This CDR3 is 17 amino acids long. Deletions cut 2 bases from V and 3 bases from J, with 19 bases between. Germline values: CDR1 KGHSH, CDR2 LQKENI. The CDR3 DNA sequence: TGTGCCAGCTCACCATCATTATCGGGGACCCGGAAAGAGACCCAGTACTTC. As protein: CASSPSLSGTRKETQYF.

This clonotype was detected ten times or more. V gene TRBV4-1 combines with J gene TRBJ2-1; 8 positions agree with TRBD2. The V and J ends lost 0 bases and 12 bases, in that order; junction bases with no gene match: 7. The CDR3 is made up of 14 amino acids. Germline CDR1 and CDR2: MGHRA and YSYEKL. The CDR3 DNA reads as TGCGCCAGCAGCCAAGACCTTGCGGGGGGCCGGCAGTTCTTC. It specifies CASSQDLAGGRQFF.

The rearrangement uses TRBV11-2 and TRBJ2-1; a possible D gene is TRBD2 (5 bases). The V end lost 6 bases, the J end lost 2 bases, and 17 bases lay between the germline ends. Germline CDR1 and CDR2: SGHAT and FQNNGV. The CDR3 extends over 16 amino acids. The CDR3 region has the DNA TGTGCCAGCAGACCCATCGGGCGAGCGGCCTACAATGAGCAGTTCTTC. It yields the protein CASRPIGRAAYNEQFF.

The chain combines TRBV24-1 with TRBJ1-2; the D is unclear. This CDR3 has 14 residues. The V gene lost 3 bases and the J gene lost 7 bases, with 14 bases spanning the gap. The germline CDR1 and CDR2 sequences are KGHDR and SFDVKD. CDR3 region: CATSDPTGPPGYTF. DNA for the CDR3: TGTGCCACCAGTGATCCGACCGGGCCACCTGGCTACACCTTC.

This clonotype was counted a few times. The gene calls are TRBV11-1 and TRBJ2-7; 11 bases match TRBD1. J gave up 7 bases and V 7 bases, and 9 bases lay outside the gene matches. Germline V gives CDR1 SGHAT, CDR2 FQDESV (reference sequence). CDR3 length: 14 residues. The CDR3 DNA reads as TGTGCCAGCACCTACGGACAGGGGGCGAGAGAGCAGTACTTC. Its translation is CASTYGQGAREQYF. Drawing the rest from reference TRBV11-1 and TRBJ2-7, the complete variable domain is EAEVAQSPRYKITEKSQAVAFWCDPISGHATLYWYRQILGQGPELLVQFQDESVVDDSQLPKDRFSAERLKGVDSTLKIQPAELGDSAMYLCASTYGQGAREQYFGPGTRLTVT.

By share, this clonotype counts as medium-sized. The chain uses TRBV9 and TRBJ1-1; no definite D call. Germline V gene sequence: CDR1 SGDLS, CDR2 YYNGEE. Trimming stripped 4 bases from V and 0 bases from J, with 13 bases between. The CDR3 extends over 15 amino acids. CDR3 nucleotides: TGTGCCAGCAGCCCGCGTAGAGAGCTGAACACTGAAGCTTTCTTT. As protein: CASSPRRELNTEAFF.

The chain is built from TRBV5-6 and TRBJ1-1; D ambiguous. The V and J ends lost 4 bases and 1 base respectively, with 11 bases between them. Germline V lookup: CDR1 SGHDT, CDR2 YYEEEE. This CDR3 is built from 14 residues. In DNA form, the CDR3 reads TGTGCCAGCAGCCCGGGCTACTCGAACACTGAAGCTTTCTTT. Translation gives CASSPGYSNTEAFF.

The chain is built from TRBV7-2 and TRBJ2-2, with D tentatively TRBD2 (5 bases). V was trimmed by 2 bases and J by 2 bases, leaving 18 bases between them. CDR1 and CDR2 from the germline V gene are SGHTA and FQGNSA. The CDR3 sequence is 18 residues long. Written as DNA, the CDR3 is TGTGCCAGCAGCTTAAAACCCTGGCTAGCAGTAAACACCGGGGAGCTGTTTTTT. Protein product: CASSLKPWLAVNTGELFF.

This clonotype showed up just a few times. The chain carries TRBV18 and TRBJ2-4; D is perhaps TRBD1 or TRBD2 (5 bases each). Germline V gene sequence: CDR1 KGHSH, CDR2 LQKENI. The CDR3 is 15 amino acids. With 2 bases removed from V and 1 base from J, the gap between germline ends came to 9 bases. CDR3 in amino acids: CASSPGWGAKNIQYF. As DNA, the CDR3 is TGTGCCAGCTCACCAGGCTGGGGGGCCAAAAACATTCAGTACTTC.

V gene TRBV28 combines with J gene TRBJ2-1; D is undetermined. CDR3 length: 15 amino acids. V lost 3 bases to trimming and J lost 0 bases, with 9 bases between them. Looked up from germline, CDR1 is MDHEN and CDR2 is SYDVKM. Here the CDR3 DNA reads TGTGCCAGCAGTTTCCAGACCCACTCCTACAATGAGCAGTTCTTC. This codes for CASSFQTHSYNEQFF.

The CDR3, as DNA: TGTGCCAGCAGCCAAGGTGATAACTATGGCTACACCTTC. Translation gives CASSQGDNYGYTF. The gene calls are TRBV7-6 and TRBJ1-2; the D is unclear. The CDR3 covers 13 residues. Trimming stripped 5 bases from V and 1 base from J, with 8 bases between. The germline gives CDR1 SGHVS, CDR2 FNYEAQ. Based on the CDR3 plus reference TRBV7-6 and TRBJ1-2, the full variable domain is GAGVSQSPRYKVTKRGQDVALRCDPISGHVSLYWYRQALGQGPEFLTYFNYEAQQDKSGLPNDRFSAERPEGSISTLTIQRTEQRDSAMYRCASSQGDNYGYTFGSGTRLTVV.

This clonotype occurred many times. The chain links TRBV5-4 to TRBJ2-5; 12 nucleotides align to TRBD2. Germline CDR1 reads SGHNT; CDR2 reads YYREEE (reference sequence). With 4 bases clipped from V and 0 bases from J, the junction kept 1 base outside the gene matches. The CDR3 consists of 15 residues. The CDR3 coding sequence is TGTGCCAGCAGCCCTAGCGGGGGGGACCAAGAGACCCAGTACTTC. Translation gives CASSPSGGDQETQYF.

In this sample, this clonotype turned up many times. The rearrangement joins TRBV6-5 to TRBJ1-6; tentatively, D is TRBD1 (6 bases). CDR1 and CDR2 from the germline V gene are MNHEY and SVGAGI. The CDR3 sequence is 16 residues long. V was shortened by 6 bases and J by 5 bases, with 17 bases between the two germline ends. For the CDR3, the DNA is TGTGCCAGCAGGACAGGAGGAGGGCGCGATAATTCACCCCTCCACTTT. It translates to CASRTGGGRDNSPLHF.

This sequence joins TRBV12-3 or TRBV12-4 and TRBJ2-5; TRBD2 might be the D (6 bases). V was cut by 2 bases and J by 4 bases, with 11 bases left in between. This CDR3 is 14 amino acids long. The CDR3: CASSLSGPVETQYF. The CDR3 DNA reads TGTGCCAGCAGTTTAAGCGGGCCCGTAGAGACCCAGTACTTC.

This clonotype has a handful of counts. The V gene is TRBV2, the J gene TRBJ2-2; tentative D call: TRBD1 (5 bases). Germline V gene sequence: CDR1 SNHLY, CDR2 FYNNEI. This CDR3 region has 15 residues. The V end was cut by 7 bases, the J end by 0 bases, with 12 bases between. The chain's CDR3 is CASNRQYPNTGELFF. The CDR3 coding sequence is TGTGCCAGCAACCGACAGTACCCGAACACCGGGGAGCTGTTTTTT.

The J gene is TRBJ1-2, the V gene TRBV21-1; the tabulated D call, TRBD1, remains unverified against the DNA. TRBV21-1 is termed a pseudogene. The CDR3 has 16 amino acids. The CDR3 nucleotides are TGTGCCAGCAGCGGAAAAAGGGGCGGCCCTAACTATGGCTACACCTTC. This codes for CASSGKRGGPNYGYTF.

The rearrangement uses TRBV19 and TRBJ2-2; 8 bases map to TRBD2. The CDR3 consists of 16 residues. Germline V gene lookup returns CDR1 LNHDA and CDR2 SQIVND (reference sequence). The trim removed 6 bases at V and 0 bases at J, leaving 6 bases unmatched. CDR3: CASRGSAGANTGELFF. The CDR3 DNA follows: TGTGCCAGTAGGGGGTCAGCGGGGGCGAACACCGGGGAGCTGTTTTTT.

The genes are TRBV2 and TRBJ1-5; 9 positions agree with TRBD1. The CDR3 has 15 amino acids. CDR1 and CDR2 (germline): SNHLY, FYNNEI. The J segment lost 3 bases and the V segment lost 8 bases, leaving 8 bases of the junction unmatched. CDR3 DNA: TGTGCCAGCGGAGAAACAGGGGGCGACAATCAGCCCCAGCATTTT. Translating it yields CASGETGGDNQPQHF.